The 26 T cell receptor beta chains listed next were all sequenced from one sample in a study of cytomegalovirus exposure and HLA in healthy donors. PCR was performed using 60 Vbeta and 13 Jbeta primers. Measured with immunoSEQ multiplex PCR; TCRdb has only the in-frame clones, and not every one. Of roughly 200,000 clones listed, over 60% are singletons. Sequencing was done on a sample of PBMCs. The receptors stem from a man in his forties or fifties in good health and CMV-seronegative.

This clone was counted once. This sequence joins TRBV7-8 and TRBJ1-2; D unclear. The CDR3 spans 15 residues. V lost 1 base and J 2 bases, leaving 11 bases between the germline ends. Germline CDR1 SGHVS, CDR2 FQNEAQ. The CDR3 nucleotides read TGTGCCAGCAGCTTAGTACCGGGAAACAACTATGGCTACACCTTC. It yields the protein CASSLVPGNNYGYTF. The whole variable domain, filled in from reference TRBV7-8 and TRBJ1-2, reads GAGVSQSPRYKVAKRGQDVALRCDPISGHVSLFWYQQALGQGPEFLTYFQNEAQLDKSGLPSDRFFAERPEGSVSTLKIQRTQQEDSAVYLCASSLVPGNNYGYTFGSGTRLTVV.

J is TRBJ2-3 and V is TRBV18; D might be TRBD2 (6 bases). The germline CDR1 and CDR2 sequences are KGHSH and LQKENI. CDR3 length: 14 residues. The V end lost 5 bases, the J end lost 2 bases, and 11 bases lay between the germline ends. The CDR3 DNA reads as TGTGCCAGCTCAAGTTCGCGGGACACAGATACGCAGTATTTT. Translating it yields CASSSSRDTDTQYF.

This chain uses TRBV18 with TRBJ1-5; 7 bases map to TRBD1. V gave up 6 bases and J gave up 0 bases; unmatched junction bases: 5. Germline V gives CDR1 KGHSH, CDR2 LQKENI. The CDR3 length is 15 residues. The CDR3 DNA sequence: TGTGCCAGCTCTCCTGACAGGGCTAGCAATCAGCCCCAGCATTTT. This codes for CASSPDRASNQPQHF.

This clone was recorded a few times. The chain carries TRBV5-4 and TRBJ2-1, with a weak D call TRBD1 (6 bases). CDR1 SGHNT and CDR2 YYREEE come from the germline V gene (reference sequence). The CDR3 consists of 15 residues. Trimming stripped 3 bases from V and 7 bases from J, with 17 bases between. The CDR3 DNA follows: TGTGCCAGCAGCTCGTGGGCCGACAGGAAAAATGAGCAGTTCTTC. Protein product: CASSSWADRKNEQFF.

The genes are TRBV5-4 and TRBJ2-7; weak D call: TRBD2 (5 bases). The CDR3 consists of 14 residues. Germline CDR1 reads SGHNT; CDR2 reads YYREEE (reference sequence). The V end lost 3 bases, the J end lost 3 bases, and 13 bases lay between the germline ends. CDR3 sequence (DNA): TGTGCCAGCAGCTACGGGCCGGGAAACTACGAGCAGTACTTC. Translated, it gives CASSYGPGNYEQYF.

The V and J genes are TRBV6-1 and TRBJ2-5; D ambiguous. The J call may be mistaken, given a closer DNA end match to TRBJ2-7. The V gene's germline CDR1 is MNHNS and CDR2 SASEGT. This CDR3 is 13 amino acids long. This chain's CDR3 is CASSGRVAHEQYF. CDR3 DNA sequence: TGTGCCAGCAGTGGGAGAGTGGCCCACGAGCAGTACTTC.

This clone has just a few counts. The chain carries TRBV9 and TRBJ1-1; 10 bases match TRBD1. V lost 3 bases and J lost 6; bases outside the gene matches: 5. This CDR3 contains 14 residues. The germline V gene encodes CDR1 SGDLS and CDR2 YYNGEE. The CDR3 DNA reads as TGTGCCAGCAGCGAGGGGACAGGGGACCCTGAAGCTTTCTTT. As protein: CASSEGTGDPEAFF.

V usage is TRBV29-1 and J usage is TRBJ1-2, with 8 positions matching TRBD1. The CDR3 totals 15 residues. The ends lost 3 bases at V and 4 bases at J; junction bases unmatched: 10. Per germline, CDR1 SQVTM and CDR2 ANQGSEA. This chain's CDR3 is CSVEDRAGQAYGYTF. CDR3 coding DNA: TGCAGCGTTGAGGATCGAGCGGGACAGGCCTATGGCTACACCTTC.

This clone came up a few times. This CDR3 is CASSSGNSNQPQHF. The CDR3 DNA reads TGTGCCAGCAGTTCAGGGAATAGCAATCAGCCCCAGCATTTT. The rearrangement uses TRBV6-5 and TRBJ1-5; TRBD1 is a possible D gene (5 bases). The germline V gene has CDR1 MNHEY and CDR2 SVGAGI. The CDR3 loop spans 14 amino acids. Between the trimmed V and J ends, which lost 4 bases and 0 bases, there was a span of 7 bases.

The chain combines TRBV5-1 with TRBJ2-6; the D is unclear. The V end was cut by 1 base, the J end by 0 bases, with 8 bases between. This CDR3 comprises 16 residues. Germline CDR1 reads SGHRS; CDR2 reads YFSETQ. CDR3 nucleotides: TGCGCCAGCAGCTTGATGTCGAGCTCTGGGGCCAACGTCCTGACTTTC. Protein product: CASSLMSSSGANVLTF.

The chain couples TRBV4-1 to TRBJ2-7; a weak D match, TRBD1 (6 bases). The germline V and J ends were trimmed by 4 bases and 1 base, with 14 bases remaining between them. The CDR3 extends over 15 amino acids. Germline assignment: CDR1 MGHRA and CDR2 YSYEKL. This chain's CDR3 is CASSRRTGWSYEQYF. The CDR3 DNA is TGCGCCAGCAGCCGACGAACAGGGTGGTCCTACGAGCAGTACTTC.

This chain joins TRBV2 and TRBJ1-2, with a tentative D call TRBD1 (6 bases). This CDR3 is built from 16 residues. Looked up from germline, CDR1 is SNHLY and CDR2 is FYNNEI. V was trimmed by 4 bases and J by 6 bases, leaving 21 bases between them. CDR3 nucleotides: TGTGCCAGCAGTGGGGGCGACGTGACAGGCCCCCATGGCTACACCTTC. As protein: CASSGGDVTGPHGYTF.

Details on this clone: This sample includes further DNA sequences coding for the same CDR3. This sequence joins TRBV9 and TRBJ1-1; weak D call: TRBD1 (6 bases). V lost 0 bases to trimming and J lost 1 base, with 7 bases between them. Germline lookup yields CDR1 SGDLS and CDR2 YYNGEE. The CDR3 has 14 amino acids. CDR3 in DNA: TGTGCCAGCAGCGTAGCGACAGGGAACACTGAAGCTTTCTTT. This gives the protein CASSVATGNTEAFF.

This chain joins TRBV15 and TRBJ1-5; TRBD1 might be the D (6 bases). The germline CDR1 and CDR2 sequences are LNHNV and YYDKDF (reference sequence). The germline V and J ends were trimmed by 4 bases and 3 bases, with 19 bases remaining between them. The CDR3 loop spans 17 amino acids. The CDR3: CATSTIPGGIVNQPQHF. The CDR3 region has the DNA TGTGCCACCAGCACCATACCTGGGGGCATCGTCAATCAGCCCCAGCATTTT.

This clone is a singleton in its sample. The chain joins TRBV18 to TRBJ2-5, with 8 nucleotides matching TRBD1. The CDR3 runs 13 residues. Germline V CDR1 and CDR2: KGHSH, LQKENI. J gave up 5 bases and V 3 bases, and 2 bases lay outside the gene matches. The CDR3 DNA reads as TGTGCCAGCTCACCGGACAGGGCGGAGACCCAGTACTTC. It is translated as CASSPDRAETQYF. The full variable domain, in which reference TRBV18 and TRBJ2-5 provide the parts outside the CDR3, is NAGVMQNPRHLVRRRGQEARLRCSPMKGHSHVYWYRQLPEEGLKFMVYLQKENIIDESGMPKERFSAEFPKEGPSILRIQQVVRGDSAAYFCASSPDRAETQYFGPGTRLLVL.

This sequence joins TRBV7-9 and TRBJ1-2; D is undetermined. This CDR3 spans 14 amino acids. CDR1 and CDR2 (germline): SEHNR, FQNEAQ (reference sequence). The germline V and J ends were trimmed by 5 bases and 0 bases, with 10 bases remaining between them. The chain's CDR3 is CASSRREANYGYTF. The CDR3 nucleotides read TGTGCCAGCAGCCGCCGGGAGGCTAACTATGGCTACACCTTC.

CDR3 region: CSASWEGTQYF. As DNA, the CDR3 is TGCAGTGCTAGTTGGGAGGGTACGCAGTATTTT. The chain combines TRBV20-1 with TRBJ2-3; TRBD2 matches at 7 bases. CDR1 DFQATT and CDR2 SNEGSKA come from the germline V gene (reference sequence). Germline trimming cut 3 bases from V and 8 bases from J; bases unmatched to any gene: 2. The CDR3 spans 11 residues.

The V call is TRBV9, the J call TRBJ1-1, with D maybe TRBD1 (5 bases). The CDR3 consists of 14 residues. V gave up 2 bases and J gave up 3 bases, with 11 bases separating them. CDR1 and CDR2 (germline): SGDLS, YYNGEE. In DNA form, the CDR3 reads TGTGCCAGCAGCGTTCGGTGGGGGGACACTGAAGCTTTCTTT. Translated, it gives CASSVRWGDTEAFF.

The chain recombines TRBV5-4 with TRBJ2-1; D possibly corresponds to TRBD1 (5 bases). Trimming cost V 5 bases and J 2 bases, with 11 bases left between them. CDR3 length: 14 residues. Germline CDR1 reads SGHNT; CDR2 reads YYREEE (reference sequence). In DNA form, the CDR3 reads TGTGCCAGCAGTTTTACAGGAGCCTACAATGAGCAGTTCTTC. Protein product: CASSFTGAYNEQFF.

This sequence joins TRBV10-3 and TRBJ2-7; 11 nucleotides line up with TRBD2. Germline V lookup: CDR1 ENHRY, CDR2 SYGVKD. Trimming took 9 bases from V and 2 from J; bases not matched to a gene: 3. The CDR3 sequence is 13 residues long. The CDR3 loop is CAINSGGAYEQYF. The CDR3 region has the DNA TGTGCCATTAATAGCGGGGGGGCCTACGAGCAGTACTTC.

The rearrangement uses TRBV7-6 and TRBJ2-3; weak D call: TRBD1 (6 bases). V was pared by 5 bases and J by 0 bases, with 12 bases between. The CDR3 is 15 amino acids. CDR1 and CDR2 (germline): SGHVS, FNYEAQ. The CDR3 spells CASSNGGSSTDTQYF. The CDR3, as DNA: TGTGCCAGCAGCAATGGGGGCTCTAGCACAGATACGCAGTATTTT.

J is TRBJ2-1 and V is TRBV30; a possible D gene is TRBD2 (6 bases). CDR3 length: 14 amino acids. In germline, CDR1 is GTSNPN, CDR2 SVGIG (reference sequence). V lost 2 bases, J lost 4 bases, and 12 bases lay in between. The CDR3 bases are TGTGCCTGGAGTAAGGTAGCGGAGTACAATGAGCAGTTCTTC. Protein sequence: CAWSKVAEYNEQFF.

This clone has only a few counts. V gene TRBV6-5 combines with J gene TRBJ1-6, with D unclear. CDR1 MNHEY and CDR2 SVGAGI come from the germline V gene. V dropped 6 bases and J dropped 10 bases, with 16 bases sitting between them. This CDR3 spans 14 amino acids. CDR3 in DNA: TGTGCCAGCAGAGACCTAAAGGGAGGCTCACCCCTCCACTTT. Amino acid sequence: CASRDLKGGSPLHF.

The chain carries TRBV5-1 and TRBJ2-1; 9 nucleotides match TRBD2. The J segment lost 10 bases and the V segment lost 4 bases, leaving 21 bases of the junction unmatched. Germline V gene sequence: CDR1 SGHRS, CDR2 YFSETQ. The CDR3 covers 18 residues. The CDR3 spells CASSLRISTGTSISEQFF. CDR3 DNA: TGCGCCAGCAGCCTGAGGATATCGACCGGGACTAGCATCTCAGAGCAGTTCTTC.

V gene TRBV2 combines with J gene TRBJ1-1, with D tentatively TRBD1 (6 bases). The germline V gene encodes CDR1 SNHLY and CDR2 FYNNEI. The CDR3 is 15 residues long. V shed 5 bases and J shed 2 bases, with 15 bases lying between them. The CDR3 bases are TGTGCCAGCAGTCTAAAACCAGGGGCTAACACTGAAGCTTTCTTT. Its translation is CASSLKPGANTEAFF.

CDR3 loop: CAIRQGVENTEAFF. DNA for the CDR3: TGTGCCATCAGACAGGGGGTCGAGAACACTGAAGCTTTCTTT. The gene calls are TRBV10-3 and TRBJ1-1; TRBD1 matches at 8 bases. This CDR3 has 14 residues. With 6 bases clipped from V and 1 base from J, the junction kept 4 bases outside the gene matches. CDR1 is ENHRY, CDR2 SYGVKD, per germline.